This T cell receptor beta chain was profiled in a study of blood T cell repertoires in COVID-19 (dated by TCRdb to about 2020). The study in broad terms: The collaborator samples originated in the United States, Italy and Spain and spanned the acute and convalescent phases of COVID-19. A freely available public database, intended as a resource for researchers studying the immune response to SARS-CoV-2, is where the repertoires were released. Subjects who had been exposed to COVID-19, were actively infected with it, or had recovered from it provided the deeply sampled blood TCRbeta repertoires that made up the dataset. The samples were drawn from two sources: the first 160 participants of the ongoing ImmuneRACE study, and 1,254 subjects contributed by 6 global collaborators. The sample metadata nearly always contained a de-identified subject ID, COVID-19 status, age in years and sex. The prospective study material was composed of cDNA or gDNA derived from T cells, B-cell-depleted T cells, or PBMCs. Where HLA class I and class II types were available, the types were taken from metadata supplied by the sample provider, not from assay-based typing. On the study overall, not on this receptor specifically: The quantity of clinical and demographic metadata differed by source and by participant and was supplied without curation.

Notes on this clone: The antigen this receptor binds is unknown. No quality values exist for individual bases; no much larger clone is one base distant.

Each collaborating institution followed its own protocols to collect whole blood in K2EDTA tubes. Collaborator samples were shipped for TCRbeta analysis as frozen whole blood, isolated PBMCs, or DNA extracted from either sample type. CDR1 and CDR2, per the germline V gene, are KGHSH and LQKENI. V lost 5 bases and J lost 7 bases, and the count of bases not matched to a germline gene is 3. The CDR3 holds 13 amino acids from the cysteine to the phenylalanine. The read is trimmed to its CDR3 DNA, 39 bases read in frame from base 1. The immunoSEQ Assay, a bias-controlled multiplex PCR, was used to amplify TCRbeta CDR3 regions from genomic DNA. The published analysis was carried out like this. Within the assay, amplification of reference gene primers was used to estimate how many nucleated cells each sample contained. Sequence reads were collapsed and filtered to measure the absolute abundance of every unique TCRbeta CDR3 rearrangement. For each sample, productive Simpson clonality was calculated as the square root of Simpson's diversity index over productive rearrangements. This immuneACCESS table, as held by TCRdb, lists in-frame sequences with V and J called but not all clones. Of the missing ones, under half trace to an unresolved V gene in checked studies; the others have no known cause. V and J calls and clone size come straight from that table; D and trimming were deduced from the DNA. The sample table records about 190,000 clones; 84% of these occur just once. The top ten clones comprise roughly 5% of the sample.

The chain employs TRBV18 and TRBJ1-2, and TRBD1 matches 11 of the central bases. The sequence derives from a woman aged 70-85 years with active or convalescent COVID-19. The sequenced material came from peripheral blood. The DNA is TGTGCCAGCTCAACGGGACAGGGGGTTGGCTACACCTTC. This sequence encodes CASSTGQGVGYTF. This CDR3, with the reference TRBV18 and TRBJ1-2 proteins standing in past its ends, gives the full variable domain NAGVMQNPRHLVRRRGQEARLRCSPMKGHSHVYWYRQLPEEGLKFMVYLQKENIIDESGMPKERFSAEFPKEGPSILRIQQVVRGDSAAYFCASSTGQGVGYTFGSGTRLTVV.